The 26 T cell receptor beta chains in this list originate from one sample, sequenced in a study of CD8 T cells in Susac syndrome. Random-hexamer reverse transcription was applied to about 0.45 to 1 ug RNA. MiXCR was run by TCRdb on the immunoSEQ multiplex PCR reads, yielding one entry per CDR3 protein. This sample has around 230,000 distinct CDR3 sequences, with about 95% found just once. The sample comprised CD4+ T cells from PBMCs. The receptors originated from a human donor with multiple sclerosis.

The chain employs TRBV7-6 and TRBJ2-5; TRBD2 aligns across 12 bases. There are 16 residues in the CDR3. The germline gives CDR1 SGHVS, CDR2 FNYEAQ. Losses at the gene ends were 5 bases for V and 4 bases for J; bases not matched to a gene: 8. CDR3 DNA sequence: TGTGCCAGCAGCCCAGGACTAGCGGGGTCGCTAGAGACCCAGTACTTC. Protein product: CASSPGLAGSLETQYF.

The J gene is TRBJ1-2, the V gene TRBV5-1; D call uncertain. CDR3 length equals 15 residues. The germline V and J ends were trimmed by 0 bases and 0 bases, with 9 bases remaining between them. Per germline, CDR1 SGHRS and CDR2 YFSETQ. In nucleotides, the CDR3 is TGCGCCAGCAGCTTGGCACTGGGCGCTAACTATGGCTACACCTTC. Protein sequence: CASSLALGANYGYTF.

The rearrangement uses TRBV28 and TRBJ2-3; 8 positions agree with TRBD2. The CDR3 runs to 13 residues. After removal of 10 bases from V and 2 bases from J, the junction contained 5 bases not matched to a gene. Germline-derived CDR1 and CDR2 are MDHEN and SYDVKM. The DNA of the CDR3 is TGTGCCACCAAGCGGGGGTACACAGATACGCAGTATTTT. It is translated as CATKRGYTDTQYF.

This clonotype was observed a single time. The chain is built from TRBV6-6 and TRBJ1-2; 7 bases are shared with TRBD1. V was pared by 5 bases and J by 5 bases, with 8 bases of the junction left unmatched. This CDR3 has 14 amino acids. Germline loops: CDR1 MNHNY, CDR2 SVGAGI (reference sequence). The CDR3 reads CASSPGTATYGYTF. The CDR3 DNA is TGTGCCAGCAGTCCCGGGACAGCGACTTATGGCTACACCTTC.

V usage is TRBV29-1 and J usage is TRBJ1-1; the D is unclear. Germline values: CDR1 SQVTM, CDR2 ANQGSEA. Trimming removed 1 base at V and 2 bases at J, with 17 bases between. This CDR3 spans 16 amino acids. The CDR3 DNA is TGCAGCGTTGAAGCCTACCCCCATGGAGTAAACACTGAAGCTTTCTTT. This sequence encodes CSVEAYPHGVNTEAFF.

V gene TRBV27 combines with J gene TRBJ2-7; D is unclear. The CDR3 sequence is 15 residues long. V was cut by 3 bases and J by 3 bases, with 15 bases left in between. Germline assignment: CDR1 MNHEY and CDR2 SMNVEV (reference sequence). The CDR3, as DNA: TGTGCCAGCAGTTTCGGCCAGGACCTAAACTACGAGCAGTACTTC. It is translated as CASSFGQDLNYEQYF.

V is TRBV19 and J is TRBJ2-2; D is unresolved. The CDR3 runs to 13 residues. V was clipped by 7 bases and J by 7 bases, with 13 bases between them. From germline, CDR1 is LNHDA and CDR2 SQIVND (reference sequence). The CDR3, as DNA: TGTGCCAGTATGGTGAGGATCGGCGGGGAGCTGTTTTTT. Translating gives CASMVRIGGELFF.

This clonotype was recorded only once. V is TRBV28 and J is TRBJ2-4, with 7 bases fitting TRBD2. The junction had 11 bases not matched to a gene; V was cut back by 6 bases and J by 3 bases. The CDR3 sequence is 16 residues long. Germline CDR1 MDHEN, CDR2 SYDVKM. CDR3 protein: CASRVGGPIGKNIQYF. The CDR3 nucleotides are TGTGCCAGCAGGGTGGGAGGGCCAATAGGCAAAAACATTCAGTACTTC.

The V gene is TRBV30, the J gene TRBJ2-2; 7 positions match TRBD1. The CDR3 length is 14 residues. Germline trimming cut 3 bases from V and 1 base from J; bases unmatched to any gene: 2. In germline, CDR1 is GTSNPN, CDR2 SVGIG (reference sequence). CDR3 amino acids: CAWRRQGNTGELFF. CDR3 sequence (DNA): TGTGCCTGGAGGAGACAGGGGAACACCGGGGAGCTGTTTTTT.

The rearrangement joins TRBV3-1 to TRBJ1-5, with TRBD1 matching over 7 bases. The CDR3 length is 15 residues. The germline V gene has CDR1 LGHDT and CDR2 YNNKEL (reference sequence). With 2 bases clipped from V and 3 bases from J, the junction kept 4 bases outside the gene matches. The CDR3: CASSQTGQPNQPQHF. CDR3 DNA: TGTGCCAGCAGCCAAACGGGACAGCCCAATCAGCCCCAGCATTTT. The whole variable domain, remainder taken from reference TRBV3-1 and TRBJ1-5, is DTAVSQTPKYLVTQMGNDKSIKCEQNLGHDTMYWYKQDSKKFLKIMFSYNNKELIINETVPNRFSPKSPDKAHLNLHINSLELGDSAVYFCASSQTGQPNQPQHFGDGTRLSIL.

The rearrangement joins TRBV30 to TRBJ1-2; D ambiguous. Deletions cut 3 bases from V and 3 bases from J, with 11 bases between. Looked up from germline, CDR1 is GTSNPN and CDR2 is SVGIG (reference sequence). The CDR3 loop spans 13 amino acids. The CDR3 nucleotides are TGTGCCTGGAGACTGGAAGGGTACTATGGCTACACCTTC. This codes for CAWRLEGYYGYTF.

This clonotype was detected once. J is TRBJ2-4 and V is TRBV15; D not resolved. This CDR3 comprises 16 residues. Trimming removed 0 bases from V and 0 bases from J, with 9 bases in between. From germline, CDR1 is LNHNV and CDR2 YYDKDF (reference sequence). The CDR3 region is CATSRDRLIAKNIQYF. The CDR3 coding sequence is TGTGCCACCAGCAGAGATCGGCTCATAGCCAAAAACATTCAGTACTTC.

The chain carries TRBV25-1 and TRBJ2-3; the D call may be TRBD1 or TRBD2 (5 bases each). The CDR3 is made up of 18 amino acids. V dropped 5 bases and J dropped 0 bases, with 21 bases sitting between them. Germline loops: CDR1 MGHDK, CDR2 SYGVNS. The CDR3 here is CASSPRPGTLGSTDTQYF. As DNA, the CDR3 is TGTGCCAGCAGTCCCCGTCCCGGGACGTTAGGAAGCACAGATACGCAGTATTTT.

The chain employs TRBV2 and TRBJ2-6; the match to TRBD1 covers 9 bases. The ends lost 8 bases at V and 4 bases at J; junction bases unmatched: 9. Germline V gives CDR1 SNHLY, CDR2 FYNNEI. The CDR3 consists of 16 residues. DNA for the CDR3: TGTGCCAGCCTGAGGACAGGGGTTCCCGGGGCCAACGTCCTGACTTTC. The encoded protein is CASLRTGVPGANVLTF.

The V call is TRBV24-1, the J call TRBJ2-1, with 7 bases lining up with TRBD1. CDR3 size: 14 residues. The V gene end was trimmed by 8 bases and the J gene end by 1 base; junction bases not matched to a gene: 4. CDR1 KGHDR and CDR2 SFDVKD come from the germline V gene. The CDR3 DNA sequence: TGTGCCACCACGGACAGGCGGTCCTACAATGAGCAGTTCTTC. This encodes CATTDRRSYNEQFF.

This chain connects TRBV5-6 to TRBJ1-2; TRBD1 aligns across 8 bases. This CDR3 comprises 13 residues. CDR1 is SGHDT, CDR2 YYEEEE, per germline. J was trimmed by 6 bases and V by 4 bases; bases with no gene match: 5. The CDR3 sequence is CASSVDRANGYTF. CDR3 nucleotide sequence: TGTGCCAGCAGCGTGGACAGGGCTAATGGCTACACCTTC.

This clonotype has a single count. The V call is TRBV18, the J call TRBJ2-5; the D is unclear. The germline gives CDR1 KGHSH, CDR2 LQKENI. There are 17 residues in the CDR3. The V and J ends lost 1 base and 2 bases respectively, with 17 bases between them. As DNA, the CDR3 is TGTGCCAGCTCACCACGGGCGATGCAGCTAAAACAAGAGACCCAGTACTTC. This codes for CASSPRAMQLKQETQYF.

The chain employs TRBV30 and TRBJ1-1, with D possibly matching TRBD1 (5 bases). In germline, CDR1 is GTSNPN, CDR2 SVGIG (reference sequence). Trimming cost V 3 bases and J 8 bases, with 13 bases left between them. There are 12 residues in the CDR3. CDR3 residues: CAWSPRRGEAFF. The CDR3, as DNA: TGTGCCTGGAGCCCCCGAAGGGGAGAAGCTTTCTTT. Combining the CDR3 with reference TRBV30 and TRBJ1-1 gives the whole variable domain SQTIHQWPATLVQPVGSPLSLECTVEGTSNPNLYWYRQAAGRGLQLLFYSVGIGQISSEVPQNLSASRPQDRQFILSSKKLLLSDSGFYLCAWSPRRGEAFFGQGTRLTVV.

The rearrangement links TRBV28 to TRBJ2-7, with unresolved D. The CDR3 spans 13 residues. The germline gives CDR1 MDHEN, CDR2 SYDVKM. The V end lost 7 bases, the J end lost 4 bases, and 14 bases lay between the germline ends. CDR3 sequence reads: CASTTINPYEQYF. The CDR3 coding sequence is TGTGCCAGCACCACCATAAACCCGTACGAGCAGTACTTC. Variable domain in full (rest from reference TRBV28 and TRBJ2-7): DVKVTQSSRYLVKRTGEKVFLECVQDMDHENMFWYRQDPGLGLRLIYFSYDVKMKEKGDIPEGYSVSREKKERFSLILESASTNQTSMYLCASTTINPYEQYFGPGTRLTVT.

The J gene is TRBJ2-5, the V gene TRBV5-1, with no clear D. The CDR3 covers 13 residues. V was pared by 1 base and J by 1 base, with 5 bases between. Germline CDR1 reads SGHRS; CDR2 reads YFSETQ. This CDR3 reads CASSLSVQETQYF. CDR3 DNA: TGCGCCAGCAGCTTGTCCGTCCAAGAGACCCAGTACTTC.

This chain connects TRBV9 to TRBJ2-7; 7 positions agree with TRBD1. With V trimmed by 4 bases and J by 3 bases, 7 bases remained unmatched. The CDR3 is 14 amino acids. From germline, CDR1 is SGDLS and CDR2 YYNGEE. Here the CDR3 reads CASSRGRDSYEQYF. The CDR3 DNA follows: TGTGCCAGCAGCCGGGGCCGGGACAGCTACGAGCAGTACTTC.

V is TRBV24-1 and J is TRBJ2-6, with TRBD2 matching 13 bases. J gave up 0 bases and V 5 bases, and 6 bases lay outside the gene matches. The CDR3 contains 19 residues. Germline V gene lookup returns CDR1 KGHDR and CDR2 SFDVKD. The CDR3 region has the DNA TGTGCCACCAGTGTCCAGGGACTAGCGGGATCCTCTGGGGCCAACGTCCTGACTTTC. This sequence encodes CATSVQGLAGSSGANVLTF.

This sequence joins TRBV20-1 and TRBJ2-5, with 7 bases that match TRBD2. Germline CDR1 DFQATT, CDR2 SNEGSKA (reference sequence). CDR3 length: 15 amino acids. The V gene end was trimmed by 0 bases and the J gene end by 5 bases; junction bases not matched to a gene: 9. The DNA for the CDR3 is TGCAGTGCTAGAGATTCCTCTGGGGGGGTGGAGACCCAGTACTTC. The encoded protein is CSARDSSGGVETQYF.

The V gene is TRBV9, the J gene TRBJ2-1; TRBD2 aligns across 10 bases. The germline V gene has CDR1 SGDLS and CDR2 YYNGEE. The CDR3 contains 14 residues. V shed 4 bases, J shed 4 bases, and the junction held 2 bases outside the gene matches. CDR3 protein: CASSPSGSYNEQFF. CDR3 in DNA: TGTGCCAGCAGCCCTAGCGGGAGTTACAATGAGCAGTTCTTC. Together with reference TRBV9 and TRBJ2-1, the CDR3 gives the full variable domain: DSGVTQTPKHLITATGQRVTLRCSPRSGDLSVYWYQQSLDQGLQFLIQYYNGEERAKGNILERFSAQQFPDLHSELNLSSLELGDSALYFCASSPSGSYNEQFFGPGTRLTVL.

The V gene is TRBV29-1, the J gene TRBJ1-4; 10 positions agree with TRBD1. J lost 6 bases, V lost 7 bases, and 5 bases had no gene match. Germline CDR1 is SQVTM and CDR2 is ANQGSEA. The CDR3 consists of 13 residues. The chain's CDR3 is CSASGTGDEKLFF. DNA of the CDR3: TGCAGCGCCTCCGGGACAGGGGATGAAAAACTGTTTTTT.

The V gene is TRBV12-3 or TRBV12-4, the J gene TRBJ2-1; the D is unclear. The CDR3 has 12 amino acids. The V end lost 3 bases, the J end lost 6 bases, and 6 bases lay between the germline ends. For the CDR3, the DNA is TGTGCCAGCAGTTTCGGCAGCAATGAGCAGTTCTTC. Protein: CASSFGSNEQFF.